This T cell receptor (beta chain) stems from a study of metastatic and nonmetastatic thyroid tumors (dated by TCRdb to the early 2020s). For context, the study as a whole: For patients with malignant and with benign thyroid disease, the researchers compared repertoires between peripheral blood samples and tumor or nodule tissue samples. Broader findings and caveats from the paper: In both blood and tumor samples, TCR beta diversity was reported to be significantly higher in malignant tumors than in benign nodules.

None of the patients had been given any treatment before thyroid surgery. Patient clinical samples collected from about 2011 to 2018 were retrospectively analysed using T-cell receptor beta sequencing. Library prep was done by PCR. The instrument given in TCRdb is Illumina HiSeq 4000. High-throughput sequencing was used to profile the CDR3 region of the TCR beta-chain in every patient. In the authors' own workflow: The researchers built a classifier to tell apart papillary thyroid cancer patients with distant metastasis, based on CDR3 differences among clinicopathological groups. The Shannon index was used to measure repertoire diversity, and the Morisita-Horn index was used to measure how similar tumor and blood repertoires were. TCRdb reran the public reads through fastp at Q25 and MiXCR, keeping productive beta chains. What appears here as the V and J calls and clone size reflects TCRdb's work, not the paper's. The sample profile shows under 60,000 clones; roughly a fifth of them were found once. The top ten clonotypes cover about 3.8% of the sample.

The germline V gene supplies CDR1 ENHRY and CDR2 SYGVKD. V loses 5 bases at its end and J loses 3 bases; junction bases beyond the gene matches: 10. Counted from cysteine to phenylalanine, this CDR3 has 16 amino acids. Solely the CDR3 DNA is kept, with 48 bases framed from the first base. Many counts were recorded for this clone. The target of this receptor is not known. No clone much larger than this one lies a single base away; base qualities are absent. The sequenced sample consisted of blood. This TCR derives from a male donor with papillary thyroid cancer or a benign thyroid nodule (not recorded which). Some clones in this sample may be carry-over from other donors' samples. The receptor chain draws on TRBV10-3 and TRBJ2-7; a stretch of 10 junction bases matches TRBD1. The DNA reads TGTGCCATCAGTTCGTGGACCGGGACAGGGGACTACGAGCAGTACTTC. Its translation reads: CAISSWTGTGDYEQYF.